Listed below are T cell receptor beta chains from one sample, sequenced in a study of cytomegalovirus exposure and HLA in healthy donors. Assay used: immunoSEQ multiplex PCR; TCRdb lists only in-frame clones, some missing. The sample table includes fewer than 130,000 clones. Sequencing was done on a sample of PBMCs. Every receptor here comes from a man aged 45-65 years in good health and CMV-seronegative. Both conserved end residues are part of each CDR3. The order of the fields is V gene, CDR3 protein.

TRBV5-1 | CASSWGTGATTEAFF
TRBV7-8 | CASSEFWGRGNEQFF
TRBV19 | CASSASWGYRNTEAFF
TRBV29-1 | CSVAWGTSGDYEQYF
TRBV5-4 | CASSPGRGNQPQHF
TRBV6-5 | CASSYSRGLYEQFF
TRBV28 | CASNSGGQTNQPQHF
TRBV6-1 | CASRGQGRYEQYF
TRBV27 | CASSLRRSFDEQFF
TRBV10-3 | CAISRQDWETQYF
TRBV6-1 | CAGRPDSSGNTIYF
TRBV6-5 | CASSTPAQETQYF
TRBV7-9 | CASSFVSANYGYTF
TRBV6-5 | CASRPPAYRGYGYTF
TRBV20-1 | CSARIGQEAFF
TRBV11-3 | CASSRRLAVTGELFF
TRBV4-3 | CASSPGTGGNYGYTF
TRBV19 | CASSIGPGVGGYTF
TRBV9 | CASSVLAGNGNEQFF
TRBV4-1 | CASSRGRSATDTQYF
TRBV19 | CASSSGIGETQYF
TRBV4-2 | CASSPQGQYGSNQPQHF
TRBV10-1 | CASRWRGYPYEQYF
TRBV9 | CASSAGLAESTDTQYF
TRBV10-3 | CAISNTGGSYNEQFF
TRBV6-5 | CASSYSGAGPYEQYF
TRBV7-9 | CASSLQSETQYF
TRBV9 | CASSVVAGVGAEQFF
TRBV7-9 | CASRRDSNQPQHF
TRBV7-2 | CASSSDRGAYGYTF
TRBV6-5 | CASRASGSYEQYF
TRBV7-8 | CASSSWTEGIYGYTF
TRBV6-1 | CASSERRDNQPQHF
TRBV2 | CASVTALQGTEAFF
TRBV7-8 | CASRGGQGGPLHF
TRBV5-1 | CASSLSGVGYEQYF
TRBV7-9 | CASSLTGINQPQHF
TRBV19 | CASTPGQGSNQPQHF
TRBV19 | CATSLDRRGNTIYF
TRBV9 | CASSVGPPSNYGYTF
TRBV11-3 | CASSSDRGVDIQYF
TRBV7-2 | CASSPQMGQGGGYTF
TRBV4-3 | CASSQKWGLAGGRDTQYF
TRBV10-3 | CAITGSETQYF
TRBV4-3 | CASSQGGQGRADTQYF
TRBV5-1 | CASSLVAGNKPGGYTF
TRBV5-4 | CASSLARGAGVGYNEQFF
TRBV4-1 | CASSLVGGGGANVLTF
TRBV6-5 | CASSYSGGVKYEQYF
TRBV23-1 | CASRPLGGDEQYF
TRBV6-1 | CASRPWGRTEAFF
TRBV7-8 | CASSLAQGGQPQHF